This T cell receptor (beta chain) is from a study of post-analysis software for immune sequencing data. A few counts support this clonotype. Its target is unknown. The germline gives CDR1 ENHRY, CDR2 SYGVKD. The CDR3 has 17 amino acids. J lost 5 bases, V lost 4 bases, and 8 bases had no gene match. Study-wide points: Patients showed TRBV5-6, TRBV5-1 and TRBV20-1 among five TRBV segments more frequent than in controls.

The TCR beta cDNA libraries contained unique molecular identifiers. TCRdb processed the PCR reads anew with MiXCR; each CDR3 protein has one entry. The repertoire holds some 500,000 distinct CDR3 sequences, with roughly 46% as singletons. The chain links TRBV10-3 to TRBJ2-5, with 15 bases fitting TRBD2. Sequencing was performed on blood. This clonotype originated in a girl aged 5-17 years with multiple sclerosis. In DNA form, the CDR3 reads TGTGCCATCAGTGTCCGGACTAGCGGGAGGGCTGTGGAGACCCAGTACTTC. Translating gives CAISVRTSGRAVETQYF.